These T cell receptor beta chains were read from a single sample in a study of blood T cell repertoires in COVID-19. The protocol was immunoSEQ multiplex PCR, while the TCRdb copy is restricted to in-frame clones and leaves out a portion. The table records 200,000 to 250,000 clones, around 90% of them present only once. Sequenced: PBMCs or T cells enriched from blood (not recorded which). These receptors came from a woman in her thirties who had recovered from COVID-19. Each CDR3 is given with its conserved first and last residue. The D gene is left open where the match is weak. Clone size appears in some rows only: once, few, many, or a class for an expanded clone.

clone size	V gene	J gene	D gene	CDR3 protein	CDR3 DNA
-	TRBV18	TRBJ2-3	TRBD2	CASSPSQIRGGTDTQYF	TGTGCCAGCTCACCAAGTCAAATCCGGGGGGGCACAGATACGCAGTATTTT
-	TRBV19	TRBJ2-1	TRBD2	CASSIVVAGGPEQFF	TGTGCCAGTAGTATAGTGGTAGCGGGGGGGCCGGAGCAGTTCTTC
many	TRBV7-2	TRBJ1-4	TRBD1	CASSFDRGDEKLFF	TGTGCCAGCAGCTTTGACAGGGGAGATGAAAAACTGTTTTTT
-	TRBV2	TRBJ2-3	TRBD2	CASSDYPQLAGGTDTQYF	TGTGCCAGCAGTGATTACCCCCAACTAGCGGGGGGCACAGATACGCAGTATTTT
-	TRBV5-5	TRBJ2-7	TRBD2	CASSLYRRGGSYEQYF	TGTGCCAGCAGCTTGTATAGGCGGGGGGGCTCCTACGAGCAGTACTTC
-	TRBV29-1	TRBJ1-3	TRBD1	CSVGTGAGNTIYF	TGCAGCGTTGGGACAGGGGCTGGAAACACCATATATTTT
-	TRBV12-3/TRBV12-4	TRBJ1-6	-	CASSLAGGSPLHF	TGTGCCAGCAGTTTAGCTGGGGGGTCACCCCTCCACTTT
-	TRBV12-3/TRBV12-4	TRBJ2-7	-	CARNRVYEQYF	TGTGCCAGAAACAGGGTCTACGAGCAGTACTTC
-	TRBV19	TRBJ2-3	TRBD2	CASSDQRGVSTDTQYF	TGTGCCAGTAGTGACCAGCGGGGGGTGAGCACAGATACGCAGTATTTT
-	TRBV7-2	TRBJ2-7	-	CASSSSPQQYF	TGTGCCAGCAGCTCTAGTCCCCAGCAGTACTTC
-	TRBV5-1	TRBJ2-3	-	CASGHSSTDTQYF	TGCGCCAGCGGTCACTCTAGCACAGATACGCAGTATTTT
-	TRBV20-1	TRBJ1-1	-	CSASLNRNTEAFF	TGCAGTGCTAGTCTAAACAGGAACACTGAAGCTTTCTTT
-	TRBV7-9	TRBJ2-5	TRBD2	CASSLTGLAGAETQYF	TGTGCCAGCAGCTTAACGGGACTAGCGGGGGCAGAGACCCAGTACTTC
once	TRBV4-1	TRBJ2-4	-	CASSQPGDSAAKNIQYF	TGCGCCAGCAGCCAGCCGGGTGATAGTGCTGCCAAAAACATTCAGTACTTC
-	TRBV3-1/TRBV3-2	TRBJ1-4	-	CASSPSSRGGKLFF	TGTGCCAGCAGCCCATCTTCCCGGGGGGGAAAACTGTTTTTT
-	TRBV5-1	TRBJ2-5	TRBD2	CASSLEGSGVSETQYF	TGCGCCAGCAGCTTGGAAGGTAGCGGGGTGTCGGAGACCCAGTACTTC
-	TRBV18	TRBJ1-2	TRBD1	CASSRWTGGYGYTF	TGTGCCAGCTCACGATGGACAGGGGGCTATGGCTACACCTTC
-	TRBV12-3/TRBV12-4	TRBJ2-1	-	CASSLSHNEQFF	TGTGCCAGCAGTCTATCACACAATGAGCAGTTCTTC
-	TRBV4-1	TRBJ2-7	-	CASSQYLLTGEQYF	TGCGCCAGCAGCCAATATCTGCTAACGGGAGAGCAGTACTTC
-	TRBV7-2	TRBJ2-3	TRBD2	CASSATSGGGDTQYF	TGTGCCAGCAGCGCTACTAGCGGGGGAGGAGATACGCAGTATTTT
-	TRBV10-3	TRBJ2-1	TRBD2	CAINERGGTYNEQFF	TGTGCCATCAATGAGCGGGGGGGGACCTACAATGAGCAGTTCTTC
-	TRBV4-1	TRBJ1-6	TRBD1	CASSQERGRRNDSPLHF	TGCGCCAGCAGCCAAGAAAGGGGGCGCCGCAACGATTCACCCCTCCACTTT